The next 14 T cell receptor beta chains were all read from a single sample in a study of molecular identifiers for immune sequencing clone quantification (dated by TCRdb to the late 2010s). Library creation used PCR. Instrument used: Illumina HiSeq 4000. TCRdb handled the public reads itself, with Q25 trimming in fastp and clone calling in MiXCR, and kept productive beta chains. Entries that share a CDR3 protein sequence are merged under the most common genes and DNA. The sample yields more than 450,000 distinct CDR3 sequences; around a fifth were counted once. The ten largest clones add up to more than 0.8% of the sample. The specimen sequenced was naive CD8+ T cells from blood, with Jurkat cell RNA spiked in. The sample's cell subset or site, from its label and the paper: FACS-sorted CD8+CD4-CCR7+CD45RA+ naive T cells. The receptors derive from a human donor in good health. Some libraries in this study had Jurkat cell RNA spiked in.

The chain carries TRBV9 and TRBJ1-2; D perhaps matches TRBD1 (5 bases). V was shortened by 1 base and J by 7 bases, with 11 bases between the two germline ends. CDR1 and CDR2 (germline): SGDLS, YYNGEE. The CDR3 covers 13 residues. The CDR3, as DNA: TGTGCCAGCAGCGTACAAGGGGATCGTGGCTACACCTTC. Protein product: CASSVQGDRGYTF.

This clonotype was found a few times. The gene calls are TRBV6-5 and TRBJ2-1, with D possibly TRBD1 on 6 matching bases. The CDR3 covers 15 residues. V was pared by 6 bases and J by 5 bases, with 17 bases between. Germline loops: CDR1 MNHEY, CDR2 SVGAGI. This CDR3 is CASSPGVVPHNEQFF. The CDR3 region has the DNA TGTGCCAGCAGCCCAGGGGTAGTACCCCACAATGAGCAGTTCTTC.

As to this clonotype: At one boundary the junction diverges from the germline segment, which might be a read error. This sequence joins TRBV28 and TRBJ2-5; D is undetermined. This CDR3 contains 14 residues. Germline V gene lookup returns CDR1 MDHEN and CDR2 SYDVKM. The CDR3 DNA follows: TGTGCCGGCAGCTCAATAATGTACCAAGAGACCCAGTACTTC. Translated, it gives CAGSSIMYQETQYF.

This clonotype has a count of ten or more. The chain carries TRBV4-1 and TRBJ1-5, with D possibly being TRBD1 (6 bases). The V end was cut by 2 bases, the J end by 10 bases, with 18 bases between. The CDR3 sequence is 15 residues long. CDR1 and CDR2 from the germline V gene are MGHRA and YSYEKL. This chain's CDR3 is CASSQLRGTRGPQHF. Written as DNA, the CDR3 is TGCGCCAGCAGCCAATTAAGGGGGACGAGGGGTCCCCAGCATTTT.

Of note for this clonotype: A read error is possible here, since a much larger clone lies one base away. The CDR3 region is CASGSRVDRVTQYF. In DNA, the CDR3 is TGTGCCAGCGGTAGTAGGGTCGATCGAGTGACCCAGTACTTC. The rearrangement uses TRBV2 and TRBJ2-5; D is unclear. The germline V gene has CDR1 SNHLY and CDR2 FYNNEI. With 8 bases removed from V and 7 bases from J, the gap between germline ends came to 20 bases. The length of the CDR3 is 14 residues. The full variable domain, with the rest looked up from reference TRBV2 and TRBJ2-5, is EPEVTQTPSHQVTQMGQEVILRCVPISNHLYFYWYRQILGQKVEFLVSFYNNEISEKSEIFDDQFSVERPDGSNFTLKIRSTKLEDSAMYFCASGSRVDRVTQYFGPGTRLLVL.

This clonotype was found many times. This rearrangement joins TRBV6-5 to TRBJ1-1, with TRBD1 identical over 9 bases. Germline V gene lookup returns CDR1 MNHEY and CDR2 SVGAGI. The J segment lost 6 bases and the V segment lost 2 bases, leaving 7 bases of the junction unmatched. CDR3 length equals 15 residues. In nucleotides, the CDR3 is TGTGCCAGCAGTTACACTCCAGGGACAGGGTCTGAAGCTTTCTTT. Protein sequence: CASSYTPGTGSEAFF.

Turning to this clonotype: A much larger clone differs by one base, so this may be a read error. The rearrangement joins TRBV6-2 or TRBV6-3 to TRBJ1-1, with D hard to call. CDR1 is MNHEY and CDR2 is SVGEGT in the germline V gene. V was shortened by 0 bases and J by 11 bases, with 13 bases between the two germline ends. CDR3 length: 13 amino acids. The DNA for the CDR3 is TGTGCCAGCAGTTACTCGATGGGCAGTGATGCTTTCTTT. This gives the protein CASSYSMGSDAFF.

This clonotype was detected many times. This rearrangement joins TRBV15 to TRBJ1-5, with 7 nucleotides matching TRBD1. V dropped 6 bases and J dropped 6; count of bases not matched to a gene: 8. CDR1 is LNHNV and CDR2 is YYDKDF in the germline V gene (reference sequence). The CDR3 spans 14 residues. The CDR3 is CATSLGRGIQPQHF. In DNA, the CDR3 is TGTGCCACCAGTTTAGGCAGGGGGATTCAGCCCCAGCATTTT.

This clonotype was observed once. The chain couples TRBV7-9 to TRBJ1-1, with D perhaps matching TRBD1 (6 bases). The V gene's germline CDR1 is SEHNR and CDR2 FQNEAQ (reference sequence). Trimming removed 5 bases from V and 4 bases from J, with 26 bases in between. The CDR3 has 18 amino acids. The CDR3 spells CASSLLDHGARGGTEAFF. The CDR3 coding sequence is TGTGCCAGCAGCCTTCTAGACCACGGGGCCAGGGGTGGCACTGAAGCTTTCTTT.

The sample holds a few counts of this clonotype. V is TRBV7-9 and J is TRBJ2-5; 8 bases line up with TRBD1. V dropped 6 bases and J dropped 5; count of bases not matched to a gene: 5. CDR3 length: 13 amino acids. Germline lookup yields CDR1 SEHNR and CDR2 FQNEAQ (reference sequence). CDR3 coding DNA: TGTGCCAGCAGTTGGACAGGGCAGGAGACCCAGTACTTC. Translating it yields CASSWTGQETQYF.

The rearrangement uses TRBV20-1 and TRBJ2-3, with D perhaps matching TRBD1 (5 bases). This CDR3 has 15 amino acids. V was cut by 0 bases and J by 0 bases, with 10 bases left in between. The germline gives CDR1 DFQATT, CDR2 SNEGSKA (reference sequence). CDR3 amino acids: CSAREWAGSTDTQYF. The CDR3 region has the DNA TGCAGTGCTAGAGAATGGGCAGGGAGCACAGATACGCAGTATTTT.

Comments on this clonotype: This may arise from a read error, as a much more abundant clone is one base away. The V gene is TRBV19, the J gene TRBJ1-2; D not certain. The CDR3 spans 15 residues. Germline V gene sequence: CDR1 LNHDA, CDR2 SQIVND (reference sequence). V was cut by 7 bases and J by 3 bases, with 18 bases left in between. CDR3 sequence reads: CASNNSPATDYGYTF. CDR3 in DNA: TGTGCCAGTAATAACTCCCCGGCAACGGACTATGGCTACACCTTC.

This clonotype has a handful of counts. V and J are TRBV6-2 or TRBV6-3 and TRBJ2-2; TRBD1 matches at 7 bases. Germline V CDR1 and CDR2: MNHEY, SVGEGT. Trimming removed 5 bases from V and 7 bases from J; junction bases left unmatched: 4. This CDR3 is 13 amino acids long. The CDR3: CASSLQGYGELFF. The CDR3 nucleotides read TGTGCCAGCAGTCTACAGGGGTACGGGGAGCTGTTTTTT.

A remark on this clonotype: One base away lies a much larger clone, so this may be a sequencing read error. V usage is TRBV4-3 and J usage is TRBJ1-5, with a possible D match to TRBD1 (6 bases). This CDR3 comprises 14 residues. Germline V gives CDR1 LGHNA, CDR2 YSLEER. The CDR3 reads CASSQDRGDQPLHF. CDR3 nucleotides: TGCGCCAGCAGCCAAGACAGGGGTGATCAGCCCCTGCATTTT.